A selection of T cell receptor beta chains follows, all from one sample in a study of vaccination effects on CD4 cells after COVID-19. The antigens of these receptors remain unknown. Repertoires were generated with immunoSEQ multiplex PCR, while TCRdb's copy carries only in-frame clones and drops some. Here the sample spans 45,000 to 55,000 clones, less than 85% being singletons. The input for sequencing was CD4+ T cells from PBMCs cultured without peptide, taken after COVID-19 vaccination. The receptors stem from a human donor who received a COVID-19 vaccine. Both conserved end residues are part of each CDR3. The D gene is left open where the match is weak. The listing skips clone size in some rows; elsewhere it reads once, few, many or a size class.

clone size: NA
D gene: NA
V gene: TRBV24-1
J gene: TRBJ1-5
CDR3 DNA: TGTGCCACCAGTGATCCTCAGGGGTCGGGAGATCAGCCCCAGCATTTT
CDR3 protein: CATSDPQGSGDQPQHF

clone size: NA
D gene: TRBD2
V gene: TRBV5-3
J gene: TRBJ2-3
CDR3 DNA: TGTGCCAGAAGCTTGGCCGGGGGGAGGGAGAAGACCACAGATACGCAGTATTTT
CDR3 protein: CARSLAGGREKTTDTQYF

clone size: few
D gene: NA
V gene: TRBV5-1
J gene: TRBJ2-4
CDR3 DNA: TGCGCCAGCAGCTTGGAGGGCAGGGCGACAAACATTCAGTACTTC
CDR3 protein: CASSLEGRATNIQYF

clone size: few
D gene: NA
V gene: TRBV10-3
J gene: TRBJ2-5
CDR3 DNA: TGTGCCATCAGTGGGAACAGTCAAGAGACCCAGTACTTC
CDR3 protein: CAISGNSQETQYF

clone size: NA
D gene: NA
V gene: TRBV6-5
J gene: TRBJ2-5
CDR3 DNA: TGTGCCAGCAGGCGGGGTGAGACCCAGTACTTC
CDR3 protein: CASRRGETQYF

clone size: NA
D gene: TRBD1
V gene: TRBV11-2
J gene: TRBJ1-2
CDR3 DNA: TGTGCCAGCAGCGTACAGGGGGCGTATGGCTACACCTTC
CDR3 protein: CASSVQGAYGYTF

clone size: NA
D gene: TRBD2
V gene: TRBV3-1/TRBV3-2
J gene: TRBJ2-7
CDR3 DNA: TGTGCCAGCAGCCAAGAATGGACTAGCAGCTACGAGCAGTACTTC
CDR3 protein: CASSQEWTSSYEQYF

clone size: NA
D gene: NA
V gene: TRBV7-6
J gene: TRBJ1-5
CDR3 DNA: TGTGCCAGCAGCTCCCAAAGCAATCAGCCCCAGCATTTT
CDR3 protein: CASSSQSNQPQHF

clone size: NA
D gene: TRBD1
V gene: TRBV6-6
J gene: TRBJ1-2
CDR3 DNA: TGTGCCAGCAGTTACGCAAGAACAGGGGGCTATGGCTACACCTTC
CDR3 protein: CASSYARTGGYGYTF

clone size: few
D gene: NA
V gene: TRBV11-2
J gene: TRBJ2-2
CDR3 DNA: TGTGCCAGCAGCGCGGGACAGACCGGGGAGCTGTTTTTT
CDR3 protein: CASSAGQTGELFF

clone size: NA
D gene: NA
V gene: TRBV6-5
J gene: TRBJ1-3
CDR3 DNA: TGTGCCAGCCAAACGACCTCTGGAAACACCATATATTTT
CDR3 protein: CASQTTSGNTIYF

clone size: NA
D gene: TRBD1
V gene: TRBV27
J gene: TRBJ2-1
CDR3 DNA: TGTGCCAGCAGGGGGACAGGGGAGGGTGAGCAGTTCTTC
CDR3 protein: CASRGTGEGEQFF

clone size: NA
D gene: TRBD1
V gene: TRBV5-1
J gene: TRBJ2-7
CDR3 DNA: TGCGCCAGCAGCTTGGCACAGGGGGAATTCTACGAGCAGTACTTC
CDR3 protein: CASSLAQGEFYEQYF

clone size: NA
D gene: TRBD1
V gene: TRBV10-1
J gene: TRBJ2-5
CDR3 DNA: TGCGCCAGCAGTTTCAAGGGGGCTGAGACCCAGTACTTC
CDR3 protein: CASSFKGAETQYF

clone size: NA
D gene: TRBD1
V gene: TRBV4-2
J gene: TRBJ1-3
CDR3 DNA: TGTGCCAGCAGCCAAGGGGACAGGGGGCCTGGAAACACCATATATTTT
CDR3 protein: CASSQGDRGPGNTIYF

clone size: NA
D gene: NA
V gene: TRBV5-1
J gene: TRBJ1-4
CDR3 DNA: TGCGCCAGCAGCTCGGACAGACTGGAAAAACTGTTTTTT
CDR3 protein: CASSSDRLEKLFF

clone size: NA
D gene: NA
V gene: TRBV10-1
J gene: TRBJ2-5
CDR3 DNA: TGCGCCAGCAGTGAAGAGCGGCAGGAGACCCAGTACTTC
CDR3 protein: CASSEERQETQYF

clone size: few
D gene: TRBD2
V gene: TRBV2
J gene: TRBJ2-1
CDR3 DNA: TGTGCCAGCCGCCTACTAGCGGGGATCAATGAGCAGTTCTTC
CDR3 protein: CASRLLAGINEQFF

clone size: few
D gene: NA
V gene: TRBV19
J gene: TRBJ2-2
CDR3 DNA: TGTGCCAGACCCACGGAGGGCCCGAACACCGGGGAGCTGTTTTTT
CDR3 protein: CARPTEGPNTGELFF

clone size: NA
D gene: NA
V gene: TRBV19
J gene: TRBJ2-5
CDR3 DNA: TGTGCCAGTAGTATTGCGACAGAGACCCAGTACTTC
CDR3 protein: CASSIATETQYF

clone size: NA
D gene: NA
V gene: TRBV3-1/TRBV3-2
J gene: TRBJ2-7
CDR3 DNA: TGTGCCAGCGGGTCAGCCTACGAGCAGTACTTC
CDR3 protein: CASGSAYEQYF

clone size: NA
D gene: NA
V gene: TRBV3-1/TRBV3-2
J gene: TRBJ1-1
CDR3 DNA: TGTGCCAGCAGCATATTCGGCATTGAAGCTTTCTTT
CDR3 protein: CASSIFGIEAFF

clone size: NA
D gene: TRBD1
V gene: TRBV4-1
J gene: TRBJ1-2
CDR3 DNA: TGCGCCAGCAGCCACCCCGAGACAGGGGGCGATTTGTCCTATGGCTACACCTTC
CDR3 protein: CASSHPETGGDLSYGYTF

clone size: NA
D gene: TRBD1
V gene: TRBV27
J gene: TRBJ2-7
CDR3 DNA: TGTGCCAGCAGTTTAAGGTTCGGACAGGTGGGTACTCCCTACGAGCAGTACTTC
CDR3 protein: CASSLRFGQVGTPYEQYF

clone size: NA
D gene: NA
V gene: TRBV19
J gene: TRBJ2-7
CDR3 DNA: TGTGCCAGTAGCGAAACCAGGGACAAAGCCGCCTACGAGCAGTACTTC
CDR3 protein: CASSETRDKAAYEQYF

clone size: NA
D gene: NA
V gene: TRBV18
J gene: TRBJ2-7
CDR3 DNA: TGTGCCAGCTCACCGGGACCTACAACCTACGAGCAGTACTTC
CDR3 protein: CASSPGPTTYEQYF

clone size: few
D gene: NA
V gene: TRBV6-1
J gene: TRBJ2-5
CDR3 DNA: TGTGCCAGCAGTGAAGGGTATGGAGGGGAGACCCAGTACTTC
CDR3 protein: CASSEGYGGETQYF

clone size: NA
D gene: NA
V gene: TRBV27
J gene: TRBJ1-2
CDR3 DNA: TGTGCCAGCAGCCCCTCGGGGGGACACTATGGCTACACCTTC
CDR3 protein: CASSPSGGHYGYTF

clone size: NA
D gene: NA
V gene: TRBV5-1
J gene: TRBJ1-2
CDR3 DNA: TGCGCCAGCAGCTTGCCCATTGCGGGGGAGTATGGCTACACCTTC
CDR3 protein: CASSLPIAGEYGYTF

clone size: NA
D gene: TRBD2
V gene: TRBV5-4
J gene: TRBJ2-1
CDR3 DNA: TGTGCCAGCAGCAGAAGACTAGCGGGAGATTGGGAGCAGTTCTTC
CDR3 protein: CASSRRLAGDWEQFF

clone size: NA
D gene: TRBD1
V gene: TRBV6-5
J gene: TRBJ1-2
CDR3 DNA: TGTGCCAGCAGTTACTCGACAGGGAGGGCTGGCTACACCTTC
CDR3 protein: CASSYSTGRAGYTF

clone size: NA
D gene: NA
V gene: TRBV5-1
J gene: TRBJ1-2
CDR3 DNA: TGCGCCAGCAGCTTGTCCCCTACAGAAAACTATGGCTACACCTTC
CDR3 protein: CASSLSPTENYGYTF

clone size: few
D gene: TRBD1
V gene: TRBV6-2/TRBV6-3
J gene: TRBJ1-1
CDR3 DNA: TGTGCCAGCAGTTACCACAGGGACAGCCACTTTGAAGCTTTCTTT
CDR3 protein: CASSYHRDSHFEAFF

clone size: NA
D gene: NA
V gene: TRBV5-6
J gene: TRBJ1-1
CDR3 DNA: TGTGCCAGCAGCTTATATCCGGGACACCAGAACACTGAAGCTTTCTTT
CDR3 protein: CASSLYPGHQNTEAFF

clone size: few
D gene: TRBD1
V gene: TRBV19
J gene: TRBJ1-4
CDR3 DNA: TGTGCCAGTAGGGACAGGGGGCTTCGGGATACTAATGAAAAACTGTTTTTT
CDR3 protein: CASRDRGLRDTNEKLFF

clone size: NA
D gene: NA
V gene: TRBV5-1
J gene: TRBJ1-1
CDR3 DNA: TGCGCCAGCAGCTTGTTAGGGACGGCAACGGGCACTGAAGCTTTCTTT
CDR3 protein: CASSLLGTATGTEAFF

clone size: few
D gene: NA
V gene: TRBV12-3/TRBV12-4
J gene: TRBJ2-5
CDR3 DNA: TGTGCCAGCGCAATCACGGAACGGGAGACCCAGTACTTC
CDR3 protein: CASAITERETQYF

clone size: few
D gene: NA
V gene: TRBV2
J gene: TRBJ1-6
CDR3 DNA: TGTGCCAGCCTCCCCGGGACTCCCAATTCACCCCTCCACTTT
CDR3 protein: CASLPGTPNSPLHF

clone size: medium-sized
D gene: NA
V gene: TRBV3-1/TRBV3-2
J gene: TRBJ2-3
CDR3 DNA: TGTGCCAGTATCGAGGGTACAGATACGCAGTATTTT
CDR3 protein: CASIEGTDTQYF